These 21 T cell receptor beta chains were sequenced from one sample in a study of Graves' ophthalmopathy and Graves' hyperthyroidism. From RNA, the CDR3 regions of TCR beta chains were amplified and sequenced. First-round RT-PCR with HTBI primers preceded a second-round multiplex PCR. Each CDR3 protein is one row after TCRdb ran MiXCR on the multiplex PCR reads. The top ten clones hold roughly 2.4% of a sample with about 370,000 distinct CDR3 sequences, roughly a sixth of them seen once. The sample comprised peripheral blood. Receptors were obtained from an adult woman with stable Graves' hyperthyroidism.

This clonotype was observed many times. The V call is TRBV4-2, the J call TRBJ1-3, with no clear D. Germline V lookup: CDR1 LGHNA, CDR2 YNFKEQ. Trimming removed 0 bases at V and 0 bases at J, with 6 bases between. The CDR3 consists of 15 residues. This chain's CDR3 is CASSQDGLSGNTIYF. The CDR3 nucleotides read TGTGCCAGCAGCCAAGATGGGCTCTCTGGAAACACCATATATTTT.

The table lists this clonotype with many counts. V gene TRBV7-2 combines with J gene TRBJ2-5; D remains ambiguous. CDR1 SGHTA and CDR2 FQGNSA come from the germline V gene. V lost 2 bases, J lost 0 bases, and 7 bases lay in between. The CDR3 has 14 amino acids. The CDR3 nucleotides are TGTGCCAGCAGCTTATTGGTGAACCAAGAGACCCAGTACTTC. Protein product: CASSLLVNQETQYF.

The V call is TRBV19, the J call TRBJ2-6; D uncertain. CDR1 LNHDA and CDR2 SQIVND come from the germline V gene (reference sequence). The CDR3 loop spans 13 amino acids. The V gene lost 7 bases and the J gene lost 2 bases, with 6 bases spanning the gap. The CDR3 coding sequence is TGTGCCAGTAAGGTAACTGGGGCCAACGTCCTGACTTTC. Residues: CASKVTGANVLTF.

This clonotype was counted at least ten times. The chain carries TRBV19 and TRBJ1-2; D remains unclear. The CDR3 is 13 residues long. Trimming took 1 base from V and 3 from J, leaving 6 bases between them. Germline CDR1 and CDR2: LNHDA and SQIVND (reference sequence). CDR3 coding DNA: TGTGCCAGTAGTATAGCCGGGGACTATGGCTACACCTTC. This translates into CASSIAGDYGYTF.

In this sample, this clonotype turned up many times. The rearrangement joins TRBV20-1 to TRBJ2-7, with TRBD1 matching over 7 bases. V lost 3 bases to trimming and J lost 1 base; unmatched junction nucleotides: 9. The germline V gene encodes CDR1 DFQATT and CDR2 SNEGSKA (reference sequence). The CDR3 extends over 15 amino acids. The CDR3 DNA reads TGCAGTGCTAGGGATAGAACAGGGGATTCCTACGAGCAGTACTTC. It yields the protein CSARDRTGDSYEQYF.

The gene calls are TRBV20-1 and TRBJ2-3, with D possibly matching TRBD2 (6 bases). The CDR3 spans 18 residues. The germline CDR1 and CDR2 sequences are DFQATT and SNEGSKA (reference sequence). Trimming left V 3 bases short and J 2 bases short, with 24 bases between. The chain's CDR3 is CSASPRNILAKYTDTQYF. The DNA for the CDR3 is TGCAGTGCTAGCCCCCGCAATATTCTAGCGAAATACACAGATACGCAGTATTTT.

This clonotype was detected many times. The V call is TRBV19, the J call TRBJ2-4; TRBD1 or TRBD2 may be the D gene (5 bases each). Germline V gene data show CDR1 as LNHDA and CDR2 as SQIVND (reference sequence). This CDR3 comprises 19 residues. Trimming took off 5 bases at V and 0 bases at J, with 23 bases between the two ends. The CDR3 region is CASSPGAPGRGIAKNIQYF. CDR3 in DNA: TGTGCCAGTAGTCCTGGGGCCCCGGGGCGAGGTATAGCCAAAAACATTCAGTACTTC.

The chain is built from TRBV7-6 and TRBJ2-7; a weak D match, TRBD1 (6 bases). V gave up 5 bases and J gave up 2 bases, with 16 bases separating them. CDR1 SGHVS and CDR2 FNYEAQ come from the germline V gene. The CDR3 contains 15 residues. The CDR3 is CASSNVIRGTYEQYF. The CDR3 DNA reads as TGTGCCAGCAGCAACGTCATTAGGGGGACCTACGAGCAGTACTTC.

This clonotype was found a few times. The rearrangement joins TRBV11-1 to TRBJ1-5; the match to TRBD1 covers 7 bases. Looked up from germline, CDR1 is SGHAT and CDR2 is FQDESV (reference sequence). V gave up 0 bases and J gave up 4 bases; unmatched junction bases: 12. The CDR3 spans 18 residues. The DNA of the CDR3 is TGTGCCAGCAGCTTAGCCCGGACAGGCGGGGGGGGTAATCAGCCCCAGCATTTT. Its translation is CASSLARTGGGGNQPQHF.

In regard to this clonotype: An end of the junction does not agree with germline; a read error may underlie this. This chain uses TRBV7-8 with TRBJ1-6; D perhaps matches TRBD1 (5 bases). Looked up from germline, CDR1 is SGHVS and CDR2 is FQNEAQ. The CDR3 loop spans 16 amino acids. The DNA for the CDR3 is TGTGCCAGCAGCCGACGCCGGGACTTCTATAATTCACACCTCCACTTT. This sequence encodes CASSRRRDFYNSHLHF.

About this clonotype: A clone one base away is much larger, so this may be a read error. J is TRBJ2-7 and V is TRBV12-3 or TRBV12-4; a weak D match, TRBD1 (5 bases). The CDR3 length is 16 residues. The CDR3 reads CASSLTLQGNTYEHYF. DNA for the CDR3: TGTGCCAGCAGTTTAACCCTCCAGGGAAACACCTACGAGCATTACTTC.

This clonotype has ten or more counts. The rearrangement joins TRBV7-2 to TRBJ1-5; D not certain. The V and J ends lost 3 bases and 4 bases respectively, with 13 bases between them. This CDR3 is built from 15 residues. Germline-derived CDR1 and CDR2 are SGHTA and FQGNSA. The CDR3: CASSFGDVGNQPQHF. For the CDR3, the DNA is TGTGCCAGCAGCTTCGGGGATGTAGGGAATCAGCCCCAGCATTTT.

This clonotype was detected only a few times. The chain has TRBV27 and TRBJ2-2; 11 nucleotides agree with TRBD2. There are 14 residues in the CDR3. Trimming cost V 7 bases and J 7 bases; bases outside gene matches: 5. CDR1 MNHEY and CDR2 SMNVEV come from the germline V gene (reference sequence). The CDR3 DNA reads TGTGCCAGCACCTTAGCGGGGGGGCTCGGGGAGCTGTTTTTT. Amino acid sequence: CASTLAGGLGELFF.

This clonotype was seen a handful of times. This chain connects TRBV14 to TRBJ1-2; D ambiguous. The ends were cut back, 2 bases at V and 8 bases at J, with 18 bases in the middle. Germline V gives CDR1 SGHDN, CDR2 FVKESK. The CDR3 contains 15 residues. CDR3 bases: TGTGCCAGCAGCCAATCCACCGGGCCAGCAAGGGGCTACACCTTC. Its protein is CASSQSTGPARGYTF. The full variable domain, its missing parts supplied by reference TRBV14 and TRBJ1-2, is EAGVTQFPSHSVIEKGQTVTLRCDPISGHDNLYWYRRVMGKEIKFLLHFVKESKQDESGMPNNRFLAERTGGTYSTLKVQPAELEDSGVYFCASSQSTGPARGYTFGSGTRLTVV.

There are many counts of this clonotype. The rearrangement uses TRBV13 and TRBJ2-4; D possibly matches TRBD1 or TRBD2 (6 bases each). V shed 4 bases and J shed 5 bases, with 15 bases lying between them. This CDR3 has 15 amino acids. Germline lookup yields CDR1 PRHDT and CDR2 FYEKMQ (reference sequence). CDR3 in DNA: TGTGCCAGCAGCTCTACTGGAGGGGGTGAAAACATTCAGTACTTC. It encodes CASSSTGGGENIQYF.

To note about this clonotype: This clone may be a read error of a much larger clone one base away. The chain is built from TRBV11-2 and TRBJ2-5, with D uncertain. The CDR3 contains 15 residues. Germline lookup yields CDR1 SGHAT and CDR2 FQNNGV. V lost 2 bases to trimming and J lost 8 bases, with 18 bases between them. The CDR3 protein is CASSLRSSDPFTQYF. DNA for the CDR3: TGTGCCAGCAGCTTACGTTCAAGCGATCCCTTTACCCAGTACTTC.

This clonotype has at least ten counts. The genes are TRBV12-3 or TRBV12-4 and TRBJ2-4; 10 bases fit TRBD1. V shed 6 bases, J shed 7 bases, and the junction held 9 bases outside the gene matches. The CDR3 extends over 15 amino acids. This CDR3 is CASRLTTGGSNIQYF. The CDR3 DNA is TGTGCCAGCAGATTGACGACAGGGGGCTCGAACATTCAGTACTTC.

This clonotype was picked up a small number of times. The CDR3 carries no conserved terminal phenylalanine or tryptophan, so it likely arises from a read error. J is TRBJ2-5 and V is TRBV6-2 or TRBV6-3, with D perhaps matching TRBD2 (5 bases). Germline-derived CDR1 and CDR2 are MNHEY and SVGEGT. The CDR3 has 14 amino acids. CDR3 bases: TGTGCCAGCAGTTACTCATCGGGAAGAGAGTCCCAGTACTAC. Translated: CASSYSSGRESQYY.

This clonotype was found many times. CDR3 loop: CASSYSSGLLYEQYF. Here the CDR3 DNA reads TGTGCCAGCAGTTACTCGTCAGGGCTACTCTACGAGCAGTACTTC. The gene calls are TRBV6-5 and TRBJ2-7; D possibly corresponds to TRBD1 (5 bases). CDR3 size: 15 residues. With 0 bases removed from V and 3 bases from J, the gap between germline ends came to 12 bases. Germline V gene lookup returns CDR1 MNHEY and CDR2 SVGAGI.

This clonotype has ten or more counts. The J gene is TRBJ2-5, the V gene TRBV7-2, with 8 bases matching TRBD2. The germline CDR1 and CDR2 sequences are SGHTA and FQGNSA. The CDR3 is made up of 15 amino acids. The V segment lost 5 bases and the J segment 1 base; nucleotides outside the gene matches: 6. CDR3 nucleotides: TGTGCCAGCAGCCCAGGGCGGGGGGTCCAAGAGACCCAGTACTTC. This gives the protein CASSPGRGVQETQYF.

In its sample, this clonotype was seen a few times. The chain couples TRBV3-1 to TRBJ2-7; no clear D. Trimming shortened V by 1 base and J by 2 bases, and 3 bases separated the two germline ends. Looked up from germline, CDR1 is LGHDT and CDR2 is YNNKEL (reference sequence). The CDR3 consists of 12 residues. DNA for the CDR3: TGTGCCAGCAGCCAAGCGGCCTACGAGCAGTACTTC. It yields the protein CASSQAAYEQYF.